The next 14 T cell receptor beta chains were all read from a single sample in a study of identical twins. TCRdb recomputed calls from the 5' RACE reads with MiXCR, one row per CDR3 protein. The sample lists fewer than 250,000 distinct CDR3 sequences, around 10% occurring once. Sequencing was performed on memory (CD45RO+) T cells sorted from blood. The receptors were gathered from a woman younger than 30 in good health.

This clonotype showed up just a few times. The J gene is TRBJ2-3, the V gene TRBV6-4, with D possibly TRBD2 on 7 matching bases. Germline assignment: CDR1 MRHNA and CDR2 SNTAGT. CDR3 length equals 15 residues. With 2 bases removed from V and 2 bases from J, the gap between germline ends came to 11 bases. CDR3 protein: CASSDRGGATDTQYF. The CDR3 coding sequence is TGTGCCAGCAGTGACAGGGGGGGCGCCACAGATACGCAGTATTTT.

The rearrangement joins TRBV11-2 to TRBJ2-1; 13 bases map to TRBD2. Germline V gene data show CDR1 as SGHAT and CDR2 as FQNNGV. This CDR3 has 16 residues. J lost 10 bases, V lost 5 bases, and 11 bases had no gene match. The CDR3 here is CASSEGGTSGIGEQFF. The CDR3 DNA follows: TGTGCCAGCAGCGAGGGGGGGACTAGCGGGATTGGAGAGCAGTTCTTC.

This clonotype showed up just a few times. The genes are TRBV7-3 and TRBJ1-2, with D perhaps matching TRBD1 (6 bases). This CDR3 has 14 residues. V lost 5 bases, J lost 4 bases, and 14 bases lay in between. Germline V gene sequence: CDR1 SGHTA, CDR2 FQGTGA. CDR3 sequence (DNA): TGTGCCAGCAGCCCCGGGGGCTACGGCTATGGCTACACCTTC. This codes for CASSPGGYGYGYTF.

The CDR3 protein is CASSSGSPSTDTQYF. The CDR3 DNA sequence: TGTGCCAGCAGCTCAGGGTCCCCTAGCACAGATACGCAGTATTTT. V usage is TRBV11-2 and J usage is TRBJ2-3; D perhaps matches TRBD1 (5 bases). The CDR3 spans 15 residues. Trimming removed 4 bases at V and 0 bases at J, with 11 bases between. Germline loops: CDR1 SGHAT, CDR2 FQNNGV.

In its sample, this clonotype was seen many times. V usage is TRBV29-1 and J usage is TRBJ1-3; D is uncertain. The V end lost 5 bases, the J end lost 0 bases, and 11 bases lay between the germline ends. Germline V gene lookup returns CDR1 SQVTM and CDR2 ANQGSEA. This CDR3 region has 14 residues. CDR3 sequence (DNA): TGCAGCGTTCAATTCGGGATCTCTGGAAACACCATATATTTT. Its protein product is CSVQFGISGNTIYF. Full variable domain (outside the CDR3, taken from reference TRBV29-1 and TRBJ1-3): SAVISQKPSRDICQRGTSLTIQCQVDSQVTMMFWYRQQPGQSLTLIATANQGSEATYESGFVIDKFPISRPNLTFSTLTVSNMSPEDSSIYLCSVQFGISGNTIYFGEGSWLTVV.

This clonotype was seen a few times. The rearrangement uses TRBV2 and TRBJ2-1, with D unresolved. CDR3 size: 14 residues. V was pared by 3 bases and J by 5 bases, with 11 bases between. Germline CDR1 reads SNHLY; CDR2 reads FYNNEI. The CDR3 coding sequence is TGTGCCAGCAGTGAGACAAGAAATAACAATGAGCAGTTCTTC. Translation: CASSETRNNNEQFF.

This clonotype was seen many times. The CDR3 sequence is CASSPALGDTQYF. The CDR3 DNA reads TGTGCCAGCAGCCCCGCATTGGGGGATACGCAGTATTTT. This chain connects TRBV7-3 to TRBJ2-3; D is ambiguous. Trimming took off 5 bases at V and 6 bases at J, with 12 bases between the two ends. The CDR3 has 13 amino acids. Germline V gene sequence: CDR1 SGHTA, CDR2 FQGTGA.

CDR3 region: CASSILSTGIDGYTF. CDR3 bases: TGTGCCAGCAGCATCCTTTCGACAGGAATAGATGGCTACACCTTC. The V call is TRBV9, the J call TRBJ1-2, with a possible D match to TRBD1 (6 bases). CDR3 length equals 15 residues. V was pared by 4 bases and J by 6 bases, with 19 bases between. CDR1 is SGDLS and CDR2 is YYNGEE in the germline V gene.

This clonotype was detected ten times or more. This rearrangement joins TRBV2 to TRBJ2-1; possible D gene TRBD2, 6 bases. The CDR3 is made up of 11 amino acids. Trimming left V 4 bases short and J 14 bases short, with 12 bases between. CDR1 and CDR2 from the germline V gene are SNHLY and FYNNEI. As DNA, the CDR3 is TGTGCCAGCAGTGGCGGGGTCTTAGAGTTCTTC. Its protein product is CASSGGVLEFF.

This clonotype has more than one count but fewer than ten. The chain joins TRBV3-1 to TRBJ1-2, with 7 bases lining up with TRBD1. Germline V lookup: CDR1 LGHDT, CDR2 YNNKEL (reference sequence). This CDR3 contains 16 residues. J gave up 8 bases and V 3 bases, and 15 bases lay outside the gene matches. The CDR3 DNA reads as TGTGCCAGCAGCCAGGACGGCCCGGGACAGACCACCGGCTACACCTTC. Its translation is CASSQDGPGQTTGYTF. Full variable domain (rest looked up from reference TRBV3-1 and TRBJ1-2): DTAVSQTPKYLVTQMGNDKSIKCEQNLGHDTMYWYKQDSKKFLKIMFSYNNKELIINETVPNRFSPKSPDKAHLNLHINSLELGDSAVYFCASSQDGPGQTTGYTFGSGTRLTVV.

This clonotype has only one observation. The chain couples TRBV20-1 to TRBJ2-3; D tentatively fits TRBD1 or TRBD2 (6 bases each). The CDR3 runs 13 residues. Germline CDR1 is DFQATT and CDR2 is SNEGSKA (reference sequence). CDR3 in DNA: TGCAGCGCAAGGGGGGTTGACACAGATACGCAGTATTTT. This sequence encodes CSARGVDTDTQYF.

This clonotype appeared a few times. The chain recombines TRBV14 with TRBJ2-6; D remains ambiguous. Germline V gives CDR1 SGHDN, CDR2 FVKESK. The CDR3 runs 14 residues. Trimming took 6 bases from V and 1 from J, leaving 7 bases between them. CDR3 amino acids: CASSVLSGANVLTF. The CDR3 DNA is TGTGCCAGCAGTGTGTTGTCTGGGGCCAACGTCCTGACTTTC.

This clonotype was counted only a few times. This rearrangement joins TRBV6-1 to TRBJ1-6; D is perhaps TRBD1 (5 bases). The CDR3 covers 15 residues. The V gene's germline CDR1 is MNHNS and CDR2 SASEGT. V was trimmed by 5 bases and J by 5 bases, leaving 13 bases between them. CDR3 sequence: CASSLVGAHNSPLHF. In DNA form, the CDR3 reads TGTGCCAGCAGTCTGGTTGGGGCTCATAATTCACCCCTCCACTTT.

This clonotype was seen a few times. The chain links TRBV5-1 to TRBJ1-2; no definite D call. V lost 0 bases to trimming and J lost 5 bases, with 11 bases between them. Germline V gene lookup returns CDR1 SGHRS and CDR2 YFSETQ. The CDR3 has 14 amino acids. CDR3 DNA: TGCGCCAGCAGCTTGGACGACATAGCATATGGCTACACCTTC. It translates to CASSLDDIAYGYTF.